The TCR beta chain described here comes from a study of blood T cell repertoires in COVID-19. Sequencing used immunoSEQ multiplex PCR; TCRdb keeps in-frame clones, though not all of them. The repertoire has about 240,000 clones, about nine tenths of them found once; the top ten carry 6.2%. The sequencing sample was made of peripheral blood. The TCR sequence derives from a man aged 55 to 70 with acute or convalescent COVID-19.

The CDR3 nucleotides read TGTGCCAGCAGCGTGCTCGGGAGTTTGGAGACCCAGTACTTC. It yields the protein CASSVLGSLETQYF. The rearrangement links TRBV7-2 to TRBJ2-5, with D tentatively TRBD2 (6 bases). Between the trimmed V and J ends, which lost 5 bases and 5 bases, there was a span of 15 bases. The CDR3 loop spans 14 amino acids. Germline lookup yields CDR1 SGHTA and CDR2 FQGNSA.